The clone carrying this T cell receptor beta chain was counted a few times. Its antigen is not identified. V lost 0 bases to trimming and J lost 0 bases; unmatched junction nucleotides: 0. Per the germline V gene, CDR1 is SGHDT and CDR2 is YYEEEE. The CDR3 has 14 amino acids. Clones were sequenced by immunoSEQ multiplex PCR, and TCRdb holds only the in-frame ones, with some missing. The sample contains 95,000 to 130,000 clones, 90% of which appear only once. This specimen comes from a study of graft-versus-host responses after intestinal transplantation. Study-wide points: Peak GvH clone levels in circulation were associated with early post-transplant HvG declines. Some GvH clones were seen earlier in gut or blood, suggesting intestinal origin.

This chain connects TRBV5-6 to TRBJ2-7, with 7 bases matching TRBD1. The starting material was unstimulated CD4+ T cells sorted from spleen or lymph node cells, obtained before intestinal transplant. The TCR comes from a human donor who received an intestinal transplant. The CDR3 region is CASSLAGGSYEQYF. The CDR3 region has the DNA TGTGCCAGCAGCTTGGCAGGGGGCTCCTACGAGCAGTACTTC.